This T cell receptor beta chain was documented in a study of PD-1 blockade in classical Hodgkin lymphoma. Findings and caveats of the study: The study reported lower baseline TCR diversity in newly diagnosed patients than in healthy donors.

Remarks on this clone: The target antigen is unknown.

The time point denotes: cycle 4 day 1 (C4D1), after five to seven weeks of nivolumab. No patient escaped relapse after autologous stem cell transplantation, and brentuximab vedotin exposure varied. The CDR3 has 18 residues. Unmatched junction bases numbered 10, after V lost 5 bases and J lost 0 bases. Per the germline V gene, CDR1 is SEHNR and CDR2 is FQNEAQ (reference sequence). Sequencing used immunoSEQ multiplex PCR; TCRdb keeps in-frame clones, though not all of them. The sample contains some 24,000 clones, roughly four fifths of which appear only once. The origin of this receptor is a human donor with classical Hodgkin lymphoma. This sample comprised peripheral blood mononuclear cells (PBMCs), obtained before the fourth cycle of nivolumab. This chain connects TRBV7-9 to TRBJ1-4; 9 bases line up with TRBD1. DNA of the CDR3: TGTGCCAGCAGCCTCCGGGACAGGGCCTCTGCAACTAATGAAAAACTGTTTTTT. Its translation: CASSLRDRASATNEKLFF.